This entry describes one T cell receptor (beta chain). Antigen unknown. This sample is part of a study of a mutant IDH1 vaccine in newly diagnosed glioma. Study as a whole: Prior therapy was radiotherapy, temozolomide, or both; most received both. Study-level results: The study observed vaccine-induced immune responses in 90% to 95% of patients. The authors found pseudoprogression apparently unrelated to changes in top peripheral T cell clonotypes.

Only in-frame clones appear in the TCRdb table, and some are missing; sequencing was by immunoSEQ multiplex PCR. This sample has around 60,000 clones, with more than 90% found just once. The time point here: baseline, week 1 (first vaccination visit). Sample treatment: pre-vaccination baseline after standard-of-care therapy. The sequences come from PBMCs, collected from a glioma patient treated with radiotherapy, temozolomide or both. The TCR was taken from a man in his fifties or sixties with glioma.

The CDR3 sequence: CASSLKHRTYEQYF. CDR3 DNA sequence: TGTGCCAGCAGCTTGAAACACAGGACCTACGAGCAGTACTTC. The genes are TRBV5-6 and TRBJ2-7; D is perhaps TRBD1 (5 bases). This CDR3 spans 14 amino acids. The germline V and J ends were trimmed by 1 base and 2 bases, with 10 bases remaining between them. CDR1 SGHDT and CDR2 YYEEEE come from the germline V gene. The variable domain in full, with the rest retrieved from reference TRBV5-6 and TRBJ2-7, is DAGVTQSPTHLIKTRGQQVTLRCSPKSGHDTVSWYQQALGQGPQFIFQYYEEEERQRGNFPDRFSGHQFPNYSSELNVNALLLGDSALYLCASSLKHRTYEQYFGPGTRLTVT.